This T cell receptor beta chain was recorded in a study of T cell changes during pregnancy in multiple sclerosis. The CDR3 runs to 15 residues. Trimming took off 9 bases at V and 0 bases at J, with 15 bases between the two ends. Germline CDR1 LNHDA, CDR2 SQIVND (reference sequence). Clones were sequenced by immunoSEQ multiplex PCR, and TCRdb holds only the in-frame ones, with some missing. Of approximately 24,000 clones in the sample, around nine tenths were seen once. This TCR was recovered from a female donor in good health, enrolled as a control in a pregnancy study. The material was CD4+ T cells from peripheral blood mononuclear cells, obtained in the second trimester of pregnancy. V usage is TRBV19 and J usage is TRBJ1-3, with D perhaps matching TRBD1 (6 bases). The CDR3 loop reads CASKQGAVSGNTIYF. Here the CDR3 DNA reads TGTGCCAGCAAACAGGGAGCCGTCTCTGGAAACACCATATATTTT.